This TCR beta chain derives from a study of T cells in tuberculosis. Study information: Sequenced TCRs come from CD1B-GMM tetramer-binding T cells. Within 7 days of starting treatment, or before, PBMC were stored. Whole-study results and caveats: Active tuberculosis alpha repertoires lay closer to GMM-specific TCRs than controls'. Active tuberculosis patients had shorter CDR3-alpha; the beta difference was nonsignificant.

The time point denotes: new active TB diagnosis, blood taken before or within 7 days of starting treatment. After removal of 4 bases from V and 5 bases from J, the junction contained 10 bases not matched to a gene. The germline V gene has CDR1 GTSNPN and CDR2 SVGIG (reference sequence). The CDR3 contains 16 residues. This clone was recorded once. What it binds is not known. Assay: immunoSEQ multiplex PCR; the TCRdb copy retains only in-frame clones and omits some. The top ten clones hold 1.4% to 1.5% of a sample with some 49,000 clones, about 96% of them seen once. This sequence was found in an adult with tuberculosis. The source was PBMCs, collected at tuberculosis diagnosis. The chain combines TRBV30 with TRBJ2-5; 13 bases agree with TRBD2. DNA for the CDR3: TGTGCCTGGACAAACGGACTAGCGGGAGTGAGGGAGACCCAGTACTTC. Its translation: CAWTNGLAGVRETQYF.